The 18 T cell receptor beta chains listed next were all sequenced from one sample in a study of blood T cell repertoires in COVID-19. The table came from immunoSEQ multiplex PCR; TCRdb's copy has only in-frame clones and leaves some out. The data show around 170,000 clones, over 75% seen once. The sequencing sample was made of PBMCs or T cells enriched from blood (not recorded which). The receptors were sampled from a woman aged 45-59 years who had recovered from COVID-19.

This chain joins TRBV10-2 and TRBJ2-1; tentatively, D is TRBD1 (5 bases). The V and J ends lost 1 base and 0 bases respectively, with 10 bases between them. CDR1 is WSHSY, CDR2 SAAADI, per germline. The CDR3 consists of 16 residues. The CDR3 protein is CASSEWGGRSYNEQFF. The CDR3 region has the DNA TGCGCCAGCAGTGAGTGGGGCGGCCGCTCCTACAATGAGCAGTTCTTC.

V is TRBV19 and J is TRBJ1-2; D possibly corresponds to TRBD1 (6 bases). The CDR3 consists of 14 residues. Trimming stripped 6 bases from V and 0 bases from J, with 11 bases between. The V gene's germline CDR1 is LNHDA and CDR2 SQIVND (reference sequence). CDR3 DNA: TGTGCCAGTAGCCGGGACACCGCTAACTATGGCTACACCTTC. Protein product: CASSRDTANYGYTF.

V gene TRBV27 combines with J gene TRBJ1-2; the D is unclear. This CDR3 comprises 15 residues. Per germline, CDR1 MNHEY and CDR2 SMNVEV (reference sequence). The V end was cut by 0 bases, the J end by 6 bases, with 14 bases between. The chain's CDR3 is CASSLSETLVHGYTF. The CDR3 coding sequence is TGTGCCAGCAGTTTATCCGAGACTTTGGTACATGGCTACACCTTC.

The chain couples TRBV19 to TRBJ1-2, with TRBD1 as a possible D gene (6 bases). Germline CDR1 and CDR2: LNHDA and SQIVND (reference sequence). The CDR3 covers 14 residues. Trimming took 4 bases from V and 4 from J, leaving 13 bases between them. CDR3 DNA: TGTGCCAGTAGTACTCCAGGGGAAAGCTATGGCTACACCTTC. Residues: CASSTPGESYGYTF.

J is TRBJ1-5 and V is TRBV6-1; unclear D gene. The germline V and J ends were trimmed by 3 bases and 0 bases, with 9 bases remaining between them. There are 15 residues in the CDR3. Germline V gene data show CDR1 as MNHNS and CDR2 as SASEGT. The CDR3 nucleotides read TGTGCCAGCAGTGATGCCGGGTATAGCAATCAGCCCCAGCATTTT. The encoded protein is CASSDAGYSNQPQHF.

The genes are TRBV18 and TRBJ1-4, with D possibly matching TRBD1 (6 bases). The ends were cut back, 6 bases at V and 1 base at J, with 9 bases in the middle. The CDR3 has 14 amino acids. CDR1 is KGHSH, CDR2 LQKENI, per germline. The CDR3 coding sequence is TGTGCCAGCTCCGGGGGGCGAACTAATGAAAAACTGTTTTTT. Its translation is CASSGGRTNEKLFF.

The V call is TRBV20-1, the J call TRBJ2-7, with unresolved D. CDR3 length equals 12 residues. The V and J ends lost 3 bases and 3 bases respectively, with 9 bases between them. CDR1 and CDR2 (germline): DFQATT, SNEGSKA (reference sequence). CDR3 in amino acids: CSASRERYEQYF. As DNA, the CDR3 is TGCAGTGCTAGTAGAGAGCGCTACGAGCAGTACTTC.

The rearrangement uses TRBV5-1 and TRBJ2-5; D may be TRBD2 (6 bases). The CDR3 consists of 15 residues. With 6 bases removed from V and 2 bases from J, the gap between germline ends came to 17 bases. Germline CDR1 and CDR2: SGHRS and YFSETQ. This CDR3 reads CASMEGPTIQETQYF. CDR3 nucleotide sequence: TGCGCCAGCATGGAGGGACCGACGATTCAAGAGACCCAGTACTTC.

J is TRBJ1-2 and V is TRBV6-1; D gene unclear. CDR3 length: 14 amino acids. V was cut by 3 bases and J by 2 bases, with 10 bases left in between. Looked up from germline, CDR1 is MNHNS and CDR2 is SASEGT. CDR3 sequence reads: CASSDIAGNYGYTF. The DNA of the CDR3 is TGTGCCAGCAGTGACATCGCGGGAAACTATGGCTACACCTTC.

This chain links TRBV18 with TRBJ2-7, with D possibly matching TRBD1 (5 bases). CDR1 KGHSH and CDR2 LQKENI come from the germline V gene. The CDR3 extends over 14 amino acids. Trimming left V 1 base short and J 4 bases short, with 11 bases between. The CDR3 nucleotides read TGTGCCAGCTCACCACAGGGGCCCCCTTACGAGCAGTACTTC. This translates into CASSPQGPPYEQYF.

The gene calls are TRBV19 and TRBJ2-3; TRBD2 aligns across 7 bases. This CDR3 is built from 16 residues. Germline assignment: CDR1 LNHDA and CDR2 SQIVND (reference sequence). V gave up 5 bases and J gave up 0 bases; unmatched junction bases: 8. The CDR3 protein is CASSPRTSRSTDTQYF. The CDR3 coding sequence is TGTGCCAGTAGTCCCAGGACTAGTCGAAGCACAGATACGCAGTATTTT.

The rearrangement joins TRBV3-1 (or the pseudogene TRBV3-2) to TRBJ1-1; possibly TRBD1 for D (6 bases). The CDR3 totals 19 residues. V was cut by 1 base and J by 0 bases, with 21 bases left in between. Germline V gene lookup returns CDR1 LGHDT and CDR2 YNNKEL (reference sequence). CDR3: CASSQGQSPTGLMNTEAFF. The CDR3 DNA reads TGTGCCAGCAGCCAAGGACAGAGTCCGACAGGACTCATGAACACTGAAGCTTTCTTT.

This clone has just one count. This sequence joins TRBV28 and TRBJ1-1; tentatively, D is TRBD1 (5 bases). The CDR3 extends over 14 amino acids. Germline loops: CDR1 MDHEN, CDR2 SYDVKM. Trimming pared 2 bases from V and 5 bases from J, leaving 12 bases between. The CDR3 nucleotides read TGTGCCAGCAGTTTAGCGGGTGGGGGGACTGAAGCTTTCTTT. This codes for CASSLAGGGTEAFF.

The rearrangement joins TRBV7-9 to TRBJ1-1, with D uncertain. Germline loops: CDR1 SEHNR, CDR2 FQNEAQ (reference sequence). This CDR3 comprises 12 residues. V was clipped by 5 bases and J by 5 bases, with 9 bases between them. This CDR3 reads CASSPRGTEAFF. The CDR3 coding sequence is TGTGCCAGCAGCCCCCGGGGAACTGAAGCTTTCTTT.

The chain combines TRBV27 with TRBJ2-3; TRBD2 aligns across 9 bases. The CDR3 runs 17 residues. The V gene end was trimmed by 6 bases and the J gene end by 1 base; junction bases not matched to a gene: 11. Germline V CDR1 and CDR2: MNHEY, SMNVEV (reference sequence). The CDR3 reads CASRLTSGVRGTDTQYF. CDR3 in DNA: TGTGCCAGCAGGCTGACTAGCGGAGTGAGGGGCACAGATACGCAGTATTTT.

The CDR3 protein is CASSPSSGLTGTDTQYF. The CDR3, as DNA: TGTGCCAGCTCACCATCGTCGGGACTCACGGGCACAGATACGCAGTATTTT. The chain links TRBV18 to TRBJ2-3; maybe TRBD2 (6 bases). From germline, CDR1 is KGHSH and CDR2 LQKENI. The CDR3 runs 17 residues. Trimming took off 2 bases at V and 1 base at J, with 16 bases between the two ends.

This clone was detected a few times. The chain joins TRBV4-1 to TRBJ1-4, with D possibly TRBD1 on 5 matching bases. CDR1 MGHRA and CDR2 YSYEKL come from the germline V gene. V lost 1 base, J lost 4 bases, and 19 bases lay in between. The CDR3 covers 18 residues. CDR3 DNA sequence: TGCGCCAGCAGCCAAGTCGGGTTTTCGCGACAGAATAATGAAAAACTGTTTTTT. Translation gives CASSQVGFSRQNNEKLFF.

The chain employs TRBV30 and TRBJ2-2, with TRBD2 identical over 7 bases. Unmatched junction bases numbered 6, after V lost 4 bases and J lost 4 bases. CDR1 and CDR2 from the germline V gene are GTSNPN and SVGIG (reference sequence). The CDR3 totals 14 residues. CDR3 DNA sequence: TGTGCCTGGAAGAAACTAGCGAGCACCGGGGAGCTGTTTTTT. Protein sequence: CAWKKLASTGELFF.